A selection of T cell receptor beta chains follows, all from one sample in a study of T-cell memory formation after mild COVID-19. Via MiXCR, TCRdb re-called the 5' RACE reads, giving one row per CDR3 protein. The data show 360,000 or so distinct CDR3 sequences, 28% seen once. Sample: PBMCs or a T cell subset sorted from them (not recorded which). Receptor source: an adult woman who had mild COVID-19 (a few samples of this study predate the infection). Cell type and time point are not known. Each CDR3 is given with its conserved first and last residue. Each record gives: D gene, V gene, clone size, J gene, CDR3 protein, CDR3 DNA. The D gene is left open where the match is weak. Not every row has a clone size; where given, it reads once, few, many or a size class.

>TRBD2|TRBV24-1|NA|TRBJ2-5
CATSEPGLAGGETQYF
TGTGCCACCAGTGAGCCAGGACTAGCGGGAGGAGAGACCCAGTACTTC
>NA|TRBV18|once|TRBJ1-1
CASSLQGEAEAFF
TGTGCCAGCTCACTACAGGGAGAGGCTGAAGCTTTCTTT
>NA|TRBV2|NA|TRBJ2-1
CASSDGAGYNEQFF
TGTGCCAGCAGTGACGGGGCAGGGTACAATGAGCAGTTCTTC
>TRBD1|TRBV20-1|NA|TRBJ1-6
CSASPRGARGNSPLHF
TGCAGTGCTAGCCCTCGGGGGGCCAGGGGGAATTCACCCCTCCACTTT
>NA|TRBV4-2|NA|TRBJ2-2
CASSQGIEGGELFF
TGTGCCAGCAGCCAAGGGATAGAAGGCGGGGAGCTGTTTTTT
>TRBD2|TRBV7-7|NA|TRBJ2-5
CASSFSGGFQETQYF
TGTGCCAGCAGCTTTAGCGGGGGGTTCCAAGAGACCCAGTACTTC
>NA|TRBV9|NA|TRBJ1-1
CASSVGAGYMNTEAFF
TGTGCCAGCAGCGTAGGTGCAGGGTACATGAACACTGAAGCTTTCTTT
>NA|TRBV6-5|NA|TRBJ1-1
CASSYSGRDTEAFF
TGTGCCAGCAGTTACTCCGGCAGGGACACTGAAGCTTTCTTT
>NA|TRBV5-1|few|TRBJ2-1
CASSLAPGPYNEQFF
TGCGCCAGCAGCTTGGCCCCAGGGCCCTACAATGAGCAGTTCTTC
>NA|TRBV12-3/TRBV12-4|few|TRBJ1-4
CACGRGAGWPNEKLFF
TGTGCCTGCGGCAGAGGGGCAGGGTGGCCTAATGAAAAACTGTTTTTT
>TRBD2|TRBV20-1|few|TRBJ2-5
CSASSGTSGARYQETQYF
TGCAGTGCTTCTTCTGGGACTAGCGGGGCCCGGTACCAAGAGACCCAGTACTTC
>TRBD1|TRBV29-1|few|TRBJ1-2
CSVGDRSNYGYTF
TGCAGCGTTGGGGACAGGTCTAACTATGGCTACACCTTC
>TRBD1|TRBV6-1|few|TRBJ1-1
CASSTGTGVPEAFF
TGTGCCAGCAGTACCGGGACAGGGGTCCCTGAAGCTTTCTTT
>NA|TRBV24-1|once|TRBJ2-3
CATSDLVAGSTDTQYF
TGTGCCACCAGTGATTTAGTGGCAGGCAGCACAGATACGCAGTATTTT
>NA|TRBV14|few|TRBJ2-5
CASSQEVGETQYF
TGTGCCAGCAGCCAAGAAGTGGGCGAGACCCAGTACTTC
>NA|TRBV6-6|NA|TRBJ2-4
CASSPPGGLAKNIQYF
TGTGCCAGCAGTCCCCCCGGAGGACTAGCCAAAAACATTCAGTACTTC
>TRBD1|TRBV10-3|NA|TRBJ1-1
CATGQGGNTEAFF
TGTGCCACGGGACAGGGAGGGAACACTGAAGCTTTCTTT
>TRBD2|TRBV7-6|NA|TRBJ2-7
CASSSPGLPTYEQYF
TGTGCCAGCAGCTCGCCGGGACTACCTACCTACGAGCAGTACTTC
>NA|TRBV29-1|NA|TRBJ2-7
CSVESGLAYEQYF
TGCAGCGTTGAGTCAGGCCTTGCCTACGAGCAGTACTTC
>TRBD1|TRBV12-3/TRBV12-4|few|TRBJ1-1
CASSPRQGSGTEAFF
TGTGCCAGCAGCCCCCGACAGGGCTCGGGAACTGAAGCTTTCTTT
>NA|TRBV19|few|TRBJ2-4
CASNDPTLAKNIQYF
TGTGCCAGTAATGATCCGACTCTAGCCAAAAACATTCAGTACTTC
>NA|TRBV7-6|NA|TRBJ1-1
CASSSMYGRQNTEAFF
TGTGCCAGCAGCTCAATGTATGGACGGCAGAACACTGAAGCTTTCTTT
>TRBD1|TRBV29-1|few|TRBJ2-1
CSVGTGHINEQFF
TGCAGCGTTGGGACAGGTCACATCAATGAGCAGTTCTTC
>NA|TRBV20-1|NA|TRBJ2-7
CSASPLDSGPIYEQYF
TGCAGTGCTAGCCCCCTGGACAGCGGACCGATCTACGAGCAGTACTTC
>TRBD1|TRBV12-3/TRBV12-4|many|TRBJ2-5
CASSGTGTETQYF
TGTGCCAGCAGCGGGACAGGGACGGAGACCCAGTACTTC
>TRBD1|TRBV7-9|few|TRBJ1-4
CASSMDRSEKLFF
TGTGCCAGCAGCATGGACAGGAGTGAAAAACTGTTTTTT
>TRBD2|TRBV6-1|NA|TRBJ2-3
CASSRLAITDTQYF
TGTGCCAGCAGTCGACTAGCAATCACAGATACGCAGTATTTT
>NA|TRBV20-1|many|TRBJ1-2
CSASRDSYYGYTF
TGCAGTGCTAGCCGCGACAGCTACTATGGCTACACCTTC
>NA|TRBV20-1|few|TRBJ2-7
CSAAGRTNDFYEQYF
TGCAGTGCAGCCGGGCGAACCAATGACTTCTACGAGCAGTACTTC
>TRBD1|TRBV7-9|NA|TRBJ1-1
CASSDKTGSGTEAFF
TGTGCCAGCAGCGATAAGACAGGGAGTGGCACTGAAGCTTTCTTT
>NA|TRBV7-9|few|TRBJ2-1
CASSLQDEQFF
TGTGCCAGCAGCTTACAGGATGAGCAGTTCTTC
>TRBD1|TRBV5-1|NA|TRBJ2-7
CASRLAGQGYEQYF
TGCGCCAGCAGACTCGCCGGACAGGGTTACGAGCAGTACTTC
>TRBD1|TRBV20-1|NA|TRBJ1-2
CSAMTGGYGYTF
TGCAGTGCTATGACAGGGGGCTATGGCTACACCTTC
>NA|TRBV4-1|NA|TRBJ2-7
CASSQDYAEYEQYF
TGCGCCAGCAGCCAAGATTACGCTGAGTACGAGCAGTACTTC
>NA|TRBV20-1|once|TRBJ2-7
CSAASRYEQYF
TGCAGTGCTGCCAGTCGCTACGAGCAGTACTTC
>NA|TRBV5-8|NA|TRBJ2-7
CASPGRAYEQYF
TGTGCCAGCCCTGGCAGGGCCTACGAGCAGTACTTC
>NA|TRBV4-2|few|TRBJ1-1
CASSQVQWTEAFF
TGTGCCAGCAGCCAAGTGCAGTGGACTGAAGCTTTCTTT